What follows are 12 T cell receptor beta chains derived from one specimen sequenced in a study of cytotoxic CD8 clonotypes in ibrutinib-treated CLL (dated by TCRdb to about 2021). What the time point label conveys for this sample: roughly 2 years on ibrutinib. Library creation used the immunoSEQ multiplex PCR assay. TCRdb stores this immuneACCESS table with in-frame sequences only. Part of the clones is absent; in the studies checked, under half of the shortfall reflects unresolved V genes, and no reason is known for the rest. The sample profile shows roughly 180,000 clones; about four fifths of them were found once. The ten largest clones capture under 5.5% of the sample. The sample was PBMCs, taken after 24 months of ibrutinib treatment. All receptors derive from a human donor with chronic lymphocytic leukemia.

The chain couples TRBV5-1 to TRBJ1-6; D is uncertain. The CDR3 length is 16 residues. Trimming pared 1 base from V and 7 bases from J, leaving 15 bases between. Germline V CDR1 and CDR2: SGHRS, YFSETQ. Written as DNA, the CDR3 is TGCGCCAGCAGCTTGTCGGCAGGCATGACGAATTCACCCCTCCACTTT. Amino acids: CASSLSAGMTNSPLHF.

The DNA of the CDR3 is TGTGCCAGCAGTTTTCCCGGGACTAGCGGGAGGAGTGAGCAGTTCTTC. As protein: CASSFPGTSGRSEQFF. The chain couples TRBV6-5 to TRBJ2-1; 15 nucleotides agree with TRBD2. The CDR3 extends over 16 amino acids. V shed 4 bases, J shed 9 bases, and the junction held 7 bases outside the gene matches. CDR1 and CDR2 (germline): MNHEY, SVGAGI.

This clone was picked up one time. CDR3 in DNA: TGTGCCAGCAGTGAACGGCCTAGCGGGGGATCCTACAATGAGCAGTTCTTC. Translating gives CASSERPSGGSYNEQFF. The V call is TRBV6-4, the J call TRBJ2-1; TRBD2 aligns across 10 bases. With V trimmed by 3 bases and J by 1 base, 6 bases remained unmatched. The CDR3 length is 17 residues. Germline assignment: CDR1 MRHNA and CDR2 SNTAGT.

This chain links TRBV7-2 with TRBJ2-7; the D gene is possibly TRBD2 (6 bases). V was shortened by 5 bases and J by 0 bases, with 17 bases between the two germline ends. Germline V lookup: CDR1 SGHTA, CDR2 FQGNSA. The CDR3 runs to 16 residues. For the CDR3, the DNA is TGTGCCAGCAGCCTTAAGGGCGGGACGAGCTCCTACGAGCAGTACTTC. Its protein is CASSLKGGTSSYEQYF.

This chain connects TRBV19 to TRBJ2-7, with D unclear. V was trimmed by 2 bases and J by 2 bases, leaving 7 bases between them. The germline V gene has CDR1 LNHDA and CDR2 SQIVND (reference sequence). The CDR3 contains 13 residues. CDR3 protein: CASSIKDPYEQYF. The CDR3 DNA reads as TGTGCCAGTAGTATAAAGGATCCCTACGAGCAGTACTTC.

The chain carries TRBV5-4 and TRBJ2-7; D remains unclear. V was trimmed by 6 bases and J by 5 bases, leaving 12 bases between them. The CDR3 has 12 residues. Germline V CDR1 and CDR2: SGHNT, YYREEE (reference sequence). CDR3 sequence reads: CASTDLVDEQYF. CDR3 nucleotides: TGTGCCAGCACCGATCTCGTAGACGAGCAGTACTTC.

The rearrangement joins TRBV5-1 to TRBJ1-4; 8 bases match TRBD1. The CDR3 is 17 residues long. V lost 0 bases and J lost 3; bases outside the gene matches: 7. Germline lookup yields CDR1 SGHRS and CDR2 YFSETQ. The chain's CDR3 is CASSLGTGTGANEKLFF. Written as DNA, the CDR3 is TGCGCCAGCAGCTTGGGGACAGGGACCGGTGCTAATGAAAAACTGTTTTTT.

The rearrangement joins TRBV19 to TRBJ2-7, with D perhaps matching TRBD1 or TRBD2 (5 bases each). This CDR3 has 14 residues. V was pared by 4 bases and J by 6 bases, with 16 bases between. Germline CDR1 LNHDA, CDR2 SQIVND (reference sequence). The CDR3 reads CASSSPIGGSEQYF. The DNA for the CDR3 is TGTGCCAGTAGTAGCCCAATTGGGGGAAGCGAGCAGTACTTC.

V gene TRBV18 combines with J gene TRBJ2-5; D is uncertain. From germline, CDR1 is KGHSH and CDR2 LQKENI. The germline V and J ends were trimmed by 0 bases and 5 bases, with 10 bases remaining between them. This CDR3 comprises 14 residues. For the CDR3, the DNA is TGTGCCAGCTCACCACCGGGTGTCCGGGAGACCCAGTACTTC. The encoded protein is CASSPPGVRETQYF.

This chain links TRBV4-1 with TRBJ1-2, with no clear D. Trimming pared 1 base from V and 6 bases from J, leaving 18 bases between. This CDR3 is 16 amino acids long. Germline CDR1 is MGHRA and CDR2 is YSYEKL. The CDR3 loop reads CASSQVWPGFGDGYTF. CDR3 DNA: TGCGCCAGCAGCCAAGTATGGCCCGGGTTTGGAGATGGCTACACCTTC.

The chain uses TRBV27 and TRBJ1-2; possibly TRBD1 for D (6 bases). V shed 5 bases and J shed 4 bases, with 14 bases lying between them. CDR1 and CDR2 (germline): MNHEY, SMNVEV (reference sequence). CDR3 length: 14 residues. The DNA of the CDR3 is TGTGCCAGCAGTCCCCGACAGGTCTTCTATGGCTACACCTTC. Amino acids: CASSPRQVFYGYTF.

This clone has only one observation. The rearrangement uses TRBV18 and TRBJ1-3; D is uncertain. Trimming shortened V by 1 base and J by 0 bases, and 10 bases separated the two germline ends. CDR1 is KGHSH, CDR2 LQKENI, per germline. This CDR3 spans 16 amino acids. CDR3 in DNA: TGTGCCAGCTCACCACGGGCGTGGGACTCTGGAAACACCATATATTTT. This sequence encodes CASSPRAWDSGNTIYF. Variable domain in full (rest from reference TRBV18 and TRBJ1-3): NAGVMQNPRHLVRRRGQEARLRCSPMKGHSHVYWYRQLPEEGLKFMVYLQKENIIDESGMPKERFSAEFPKEGPSILRIQQVVRGDSAAYFCASSPRAWDSGNTIYFGEGSWLTVV.